This T cell receptor beta chain was documented in a study of blood T cells in healthy people across ages. Germline V CDR1 and CDR2: SGHVS, FNYEAQ. CDR3 length: 16 amino acids. Trimming removed 1 base from V and 2 bases from J; junction bases left unmatched: 5. Combining a sample-barcoded 5' primer with a J-beta primer mix, a second PCR ran for about 7 to 12 cycles. Each CDR3 protein gets one entry after TCRdb re-called the 5' RACE reads with MiXCR. This sample has over 1.5 million distinct CDR3 sequences, with 40% to 55% found just once. In its sample, this clonotype was seen a few times. The sequence was obtained from a middle-aged woman in good health. V is TRBV7-6 and J is TRBJ1-1, with 9 bases aligning to TRBD1. Sample: blood. Written as DNA, the CDR3 is TGTGCCAGCAGCTTAGATACAGGGGGCCCAAACACTGAAGCTTTCTTT. This sequence encodes CASSLDTGGPNTEAFF.